This T cell receptor (beta chain) was sequenced in a study of cytomegalovirus exposure and HLA in healthy donors. The overall study: Of the donors genotyped, 398 in all, about 82% fell in the Caucasian-associated ancestry cluster.

The germline V and J ends were trimmed by 0 bases and 4 bases, with 13 bases remaining between them. Germline loops: CDR1 SGHDT, CDR2 YYEEEE. This CDR3 comprises 15 residues. The PCR made use of 60 Vbeta and 13 Jbeta primers. Profiled with immunoSEQ multiplex PCR; TCRdb holds only in-frame clones, not every one. The sample gives approximately 100,000 clones, roughly 76% of which show up once; around 4% is in the top ten. This clonotype was sampled from a man aged 40-49 years in good health and CMV-seronegative. Sequenced: PBMCs. This rearrangement joins TRBV5-6 to TRBJ1-2; the D is unclear. CDR3 protein: CASSLEAGVGYGYTF. Written as DNA, the CDR3 is TGTGCCAGCAGCTTGGAGGCCGGGGTGGGCTATGGCTACACCTTC.